The clone carrying this T cell receptor (beta chain) has at least ten counts. What it recognizes is unknown. The CDR3 loop spans 17 amino acids. CDR1 and CDR2 (germline): SGDLS, YYNGEE. J gave up 3 bases and V 4 bases, and 9 bases lay outside the gene matches. Quantitative 5'-RACE was performed with molecular barcodes, and it yielded the TCR beta libraries. TCRdb processed the 5' RACE reads anew with MiXCR; each CDR3 protein has one entry. Seen here are about 220,000 distinct CDR3 sequences, around 25% observed once, and the top ten hold more than 6.5%. The data were taken from a study of CD8 T cells in ankylosing spondylitis. Findings of the study overall: Disease-linked clones were found to be CD8+ and relatively rare in peripheral blood. In ankylosing spondylitis blood, a motif of about eight highly homologous TCR beta variants appeared characteristic. Significant enrichment of disease-linked clones was reported in matched ankylosing spondylitis synovial fluid.

Sequenced: blood, either unsorted or a sorted T cell fraction (not recorded which). The chain joins TRBV9 to TRBJ2-7, with 14 nucleotides matching TRBD2. This TCR was recovered from a male donor with ankylosing spondylitis or in good health (not recorded which). The CDR3 spells CASSPGLAGGPDYEQYF. The CDR3 nucleotides read TGTGCCAGCAGCCCAGGACTAGCGGGAGGCCCGGACTACGAGCAGTACTTC. Full variable domain (outside the CDR3, taken from reference TRBV9 and TRBJ2-7): DSGVTQTPKHLITATGQRVTLRCSPRSGDLSVYWYQQSLDQGLQFLIQYYNGEERAKGNILERFSAQQFPDLHSELNLSSLELGDSALYFCASSPGLAGGPDYEQYFGPGTRLTVT.